This record covers a single T cell receptor (beta chain). The antigen remains unidentified. V was clipped by 2 bases and J by 3 bases; unmatched bases: 7. CDR1 and CDR2 (germline): SGHTA, FQGNSA. The CDR3 consists of 17 residues. Some clones are missing from TCRdb's copy, which holds only in-frame ones; the method was immunoSEQ multiplex PCR. The data show roughly 60,000 clones, about 82% seen once. The data stem from a study of OX40 agonist ivuxolimab in advanced cancers. Study-level background: Patients received the agonistic anti-OX40 (CD134) antibody ivuxolimab.

Study results and caveats: CD4+ T cells averaged fewer expanded clones than CD8+ T cells. There was clonal expansion of CD4+ and CD8+ blood T cells by week 6 at 0.1 to 3.0 mg/kg.

Sequencing used CD4+ or CD8+ T cells sorted from blood, obtained in a trial of the OX40 agonist ivuxolimab. The sequence was obtained from an adult with an advanced solid tumor such as melanoma, head and neck, liver or kidney cancer. The V gene is TRBV7-2, the J gene TRBJ1-6; 7 bases are a match to TRBD1. CDR3: CASSLLTGDYYNSPLHF. In DNA, the CDR3 is TGTGCCAGCAGCTTACTCACAGGGGACTACTATAATTCACCCCTCCACTTT.